The T cell receptor (beta chain) under discussion was sequenced for a study of OX40 agonist ivuxolimab in advanced cancers. Whole-study results and caveats: Blood T cells, both CD4+ and CD8+, expanded clonally by week 6 at 0.1 to 3.0 mg/kg. Mean expanded clone counts were higher in CD8+ than CD4+ T cells. Undetermined was the antigen specificity of the expanded peripheral T cells.

Germline assignment: CDR1 GTSNPN and CDR2 SVGIG (reference sequence). The CDR3 loop spans 14 amino acids. Trimming took 0 bases from V and 3 from J; bases not matched to a gene: 4. To note about this clone: Its specificity is not known.

Measured with immunoSEQ multiplex PCR; TCRdb has only the in-frame clones, and not every one. The sample holds about 51,000 clones, roughly 90% seen once. This sample comprised CD4+ or CD8+ T cells sorted from blood, obtained in a trial of the OX40 agonist ivuxolimab. This chain uses TRBV30 with TRBJ2-5; 7 bases agree with TRBD1. The source of this sequence is an adult with an advanced solid tumor such as melanoma, head and neck, liver or kidney cancer. DNA of the CDR3: TGTGCCTGGAGTGTGGGGACAGTCAAAGAGACCCAGTACTTC. As protein: CAWSVGTVKETQYF.